The sequence of this T cell receptor beta chain was determined in a study of shared clonotypes between healthy human individuals. Whole-study context: Used for every donor were three CD4 naive, three CD4 memory, two CD8 naive and one CD8 memory plate.

Some clones are missing from TCRdb's copy, which holds only in-frame ones; the method was immunoSEQ multiplex PCR. Of 2 million to 3 million clones listed, approximately 94% were seen once; the top ten hold around 0.4%. On this clone: Its specificity is not known.

With 7 bases removed from V and 4 bases from J, the gap between germline ends came to 16 bases. Looked up from germline, CDR1 is MNHNS and CDR2 is SASEGT. The CDR3 extends over 14 amino acids. Study-wide points: Sharing across four donors was highest in naive CD4 (approximately 5%) and lowest in memory CD8 (0.4%). Even with large depth, rarefaction showed that sorted-subset sequencing was incomplete.

Partitioning of CD4+ cells yielded a CD45RA+ naive subset and a CD45RA-negative memory subset. This receptor was identified in a man younger than 30 in good health. Some clones in this sample may be carry-over from other donors' samples. The V and J genes are TRBV6-1 and TRBJ2-5; possibly TRBD1 for D (6 bases). The sample was naive CD4+ T cells from PBMCs. Specified subset: CD45RA+ positively selected. The CDR3 is CASTVGAPGETQYF. In DNA form, the CDR3 reads TGTGCCAGCACCGTGGGGGCCCCGGGAGAGACCCAGTACTTC.